The rows below give T cell receptor beta chains drawn from one sample of a study of shared clonotypes between healthy human individuals. The data were produced by immunoSEQ multiplex PCR, yet TCRdb's version contains in-frame clones alone and is incomplete. Of about 980,000 clones detected, 60% to 85% appear once; the ten largest clones hold roughly 1.5%. Source material: memory CD4+ T cells sorted from blood. The receptors derive from a man younger than 35 in good health. CDR3s include the opening cysteine and the closing phenylalanine or tryptophan. D genes are given only for firm matches. A row's size may be missing; if present it is once, few, many or a size class.

TRBV29-1	TRBJ1-3	-	once	CSAGGTGSGNTIYF	TGCAGCGCTGGGGGAACAGGCTCTGGAAACACCATATATTTT
TRBV7-9	TRBJ2-7	TRBD2	-	CASSPRGGITYEQYF	TGTGCCAGCAGCCCCCGGGGGGGGATAACCTACGAGCAGTACTTC
TRBV5-6	TRBJ2-7	TRBD2	-	CASSGTGGPAVEQYF	TGTGCCAGCAGCGGAACGGGGGGGCCGGCAGTAGAGCAGTACTTC
TRBV11-1	TRBJ2-5	TRBD2	many	CATRLAGNPKETQYF	TGTGCCACCAGGCTAGCGGGAAACCCAAAAGAGACCCAGTACTTC
TRBV4-2	TRBJ1-6	-	-	CASSQEGTGSGSNSPLHF	TGTGCCAGCAGCCAAGAGGGCACAGGGTCCGGATCGAATTCACCCCTCCACTTT
TRBV12-5	TRBJ2-7	-	-	CASGLVWQGEGEQYF	TGTGCTAGTGGTTTGGTATGGCAGGGAGAGGGCGAGCAGTACTTC
TRBV16	TRBJ1-3	TRBD1	-	CASRTGKGNTIYF	TGTGCCAGCAGGACAGGGAAAGGAAACACCATATATTTT
TRBV14	TRBJ1-6	-	-	CASSQDTGTYNSPLHF	TGTGCCAGCAGCCAAGACACTGGAACCTATAATTCACCCCTCCACTTT
TRBV7-2	TRBJ1-4	TRBD1	-	CASSLRDRVGEKLFF	TGTGCCAGCAGCTTGAGGGACAGGGTAGGCGAAAAACTGTTTTTT
TRBV12-5	TRBJ2-5	-	-	CASGFQGRAQETQYF	TGTGCTAGTGGTTTCCAGGGTAGGGCACAAGAGACCCAGTACTTC
TRBV5-5	TRBJ2-3	TRBD2	-	CASSFSLAGGDTQYF	TGTGCCAGCAGCTTTAGCCTAGCGGGAGGAGATACGCAGTATTTT
TRBV11-2	TRBJ2-7	-	-	CASKGVVYEQYF	TGTGCCAGCAAGGGCGTAGTCTACGAGCAGTACTTC
TRBV5-1	TRBJ2-1	TRBD2	-	CATRTSGSTEQFF	TGCGCCACCCGGACTAGCGGGAGCACTGAGCAGTTCTTC
TRBV6-1	TRBJ2-6	-	once	CASSGSGVMAGANVLTF	TGTGCCAGCAGTGGCTCGGGGGTGATGGCTGGGGCCAACGTCCTGACTTTC
TRBV18	TRBJ2-3	TRBD2	few	CASSGTSGDTQYF	TGTGCCAGCTCGGGGACTAGCGGAGATACGCAGTATTTT
TRBV6-6	TRBJ2-3	TRBD1	-	CASSPGQRNADTQYF	TGTGCCAGCAGTCCGGGACAGAGAAATGCAGATACGCAGTATTTT
TRBV4-1	TRBJ1-2	-	few	CASSQLTGSNYGYTF	TGCGCCAGCAGCCAGCTTACAGGATCGAACTATGGCTACACCTTC
TRBV5-1	TRBJ2-5	-	few	CASSLGVGPQETQYF	TGCGCCAGCAGCTTGGGAGTCGGACCCCAAGAGACCCAGTACTTC
TRBV5-1	TRBJ1-1	-	few	CASSRGSNTEAFF	TGCGCCAGCAGCCGGGGCTCGAACACTGAAGCTTTCTTT
TRBV10-3	TRBJ2-7	-	-	CAIKEGTGYEQYF	TGTGCCATCAAGGAAGGAACGGGCTACGAGCAGTACTTC
TRBV11-3	TRBJ2-5	TRBD2	-	CASSQGLAGGETQYF	TGTGCCAGCAGCCAGGGACTAGCGGGAGGAGAGACCCAGTACTTC
TRBV28	TRBJ1-6	-	-	CASSFSRLNNSPLHF	TGTGCCAGCAGTTTTTCCAGGCTCAATAATTCACCCCTCCACTTT